This T cell receptor beta chain appears in the sequencing data of a study of CD8+ T cells in alopecia areata. Looking at the study overall: Twice a day, 5 to 10 mg of oral tofacitinib was administered to treated patients. The tofacitinib course ran for 6 to 18 months and was followed by 6 months off drug.

With regard to this clone: What it binds is not known.

Study-wide findings and caveats: Lesional scalp exceeded normal scalp in clonality, especially in alopecia totalis/universalis. Expanded CD8+ clones among the top 100, and scalp clonality, were significantly decreased by tofacitinib.

Extraction of RNA preceded its reverse transcription into cDNA, which served as the sequencing template. TCRdb's copy holds only in-frame clones and misses some; the assay was immunoSEQ multiplex PCR. The repertoire consists of about 180,000 clones, with about 55% occurring once and the leading ten covering 10% to 11%. Indicated treatment: oral pan-JAK inhibitor, 5-10 mg twice daily. The V gene end was trimmed by 4 bases and the J gene end by 7 bases; junction bases not matched to a gene: 10. Looked up from germline, CDR1 is LGHNA and CDR2 is YSLEER. The CDR3 has 15 residues. Material: CD8+ T cells sorted from blood, obtained at week 24, from a patient treated with tofacitinib. This clonotype originated in a human donor with alopecia areata. J is TRBJ1-1 and V is TRBV4-3, with 9 bases that match TRBD1. DNA for the CDR3: TGCGCCAGCAGCCCTGGGACAGGGAATTCCATTGAAGCTTTCTTT. The encoded protein is CASSPGTGNSIEAFF.